This entry describes one T cell receptor beta chain. Treatment defined: over 15 received Ad26.COV2.S at low or high dose, single or two shots; 5 received placebo; per-sample allocation not given. The investigators took samples on day 63 after the first vaccine or placebo injection. Some clones are missing from TCRdb's copy, which holds only in-frame ones; the method was immunoSEQ multiplex PCR. The repertoire consists of more than 300,000 clones, with over 80% occurring once and the leading ten covering under 2.5%. The sample comes from a study of Ad26.COV2.S vaccination and SARS-CoV-2 variants. Study-level information: A participant enrolled in the COV1001 Ad26.COV2.S trial arm provided the sample.

This CDR3 is built from 16 residues. Trimming cost V 3 bases and J 4 bases; bases outside gene matches: 4. The germline V gene encodes CDR1 SGHTA and CDR2 FQGNSA. The receptor's source is a person between 18 and 59 years old who received the Ad26.COV2.S COVID-19 vaccine or a placebo. This chain uses TRBV7-2 with TRBJ2-6; 9 bases are a match to TRBD1. The sequencing here drew on peripheral blood, taken in a trial of Ad26.COV2.S vaccine versus placebo. The CDR3 bases are TGTGCCAGCAGCTTGACAGGGGGTTTGGGGGCCAACGTCCTGACTTTC. This translates into CASSLTGGLGANVLTF.